This TCR beta chain was sequenced in a study of shared clonotypes between healthy human individuals (dated by TCRdb to 2020 to 2021). In terms of the full investigation: A couple of women and a few men aged 18 to 49 years were included in the cohort. For each donor, CD4 naive and CD4 memory were each run on three plates, CD8 naive on two plates, and CD8 memory on one plate. To estimate repertoire size and how much clonotype sharing occurs between individuals, the study deeply sequenced the blood TCR repertoires of about five healthy adults. Different laboratories and diverse techniques were used to prepare libraries and sequence TCR repertoires, to increase sequencing depth and limit assay-specific biases. Per donor, leukapheresis produced somewhere between about 0.94 and 10 billion PBMCs.

CDR1 is given as KGHSH and CDR2 as LQKENI, both from the germline V gene. The CDR3 numbers 14 residues from cysteine through phenylalanine. Solely the CDR3 DNA is kept, with 42 bases framed from the first base. V is cut by 3 bases and J by 3 bases, and the space between the germline ends is 12 bases. Using the deep immunoSEQ assay, multiplex PCR amplified TCR CDR3 regions from genomic DNA. Genomic DNA extracted from each cell subset was distributed evenly over all wells of several immunoSEQ 96-well plates, and each plate served as one replicate. For sorted subsets, around 200 ng genomic DNA, equal to about 30,000 T cell genomes, was loaded into each replicate PCR. The purified libraries were quantified using a Qubit 3.0 fluorometer, sized with a Bioanalyzer 2100, and then quantified again using the KAPA Library Quantification kit. Each immunoSEQ 96-well plate was sequenced on its own single-read 150-cycle Illumina NextSeq 550 flow cell. As for how the authors treated the data: Because the immunoSEQ output held only junctional sequences and lacked quality scores, the filtering could not match the filtering applied to full-length reads. Sequences were annotated with PyIR, a Python wrapper for IgBLAST v1.9, and V/J genes and CDR3 were assigned using IMGT germline references. Reads were filtered out if the reads had weak V/J assignments (E-value above 1e-6), no CDR3, stop codons, out-of-frame junctions, or ambiguous translated residues. V3J clonotypes were defined as sequences sharing an identical inferred V gene, J gene, and CDR3 amino acid sequence. To compute the percentage overlap between repertoires, the number of shared unique clonotypes was divided by the size of the smaller repertoire. Richness of each repertoire was evaluated using RTK rarefaction, the Chao1 estimator, and Recon v2.1 estimates of unobserved clonotypes. For all TCRbeta clonotypes obtained by the gDNA method from several donors, generation probabilities were computed with OLGA. Entries here come from immuneACCESS through TCRdb and include only in-frame sequences with V and J called. Some clones fail to appear in such tables; in the studies checked, an unresolved V gene covers under half of the shortfall, and the cause of the remainder is unknown. For V, J and clone size, that table is used; D and trimming come from the DNA. The sample profile shows 1.4 million or so clones; 98% of them were found once. The top ten constitute 0.36% of the sample.

The donors were healthy, HIV-negative adults who had no recently reported acute infections or vaccinations. Every donor was a Caucasian adult living in Nashville, Tennessee, USA. Magnetic negative selection was used to enrich CD4+ T cells, after which naive cells were positively selected on CD45RA and the negative fraction became the memory subset. After blood collection by leukapheresis, PBMCs were isolated using Ficoll-Histopaque density gradient centrifugation and then cryopreserved in the vapor phase of liquid nitrogen. Analytical flow cytometry was used to check the purity and quantity of each magnetically sorted T cell population. Each sorted fraction had its genomic DNA isolated and then quantified by UV absorbance on a Nanodrop 2000c. This clone was seen a single time. Its target antigen remains unknown. No qualities accompany the bases; no much larger clone lies one base away. What the study reported, not specific to this receptor: The genetic and exposure-history diversity represented was limited by the small number of donors. Sampling was limited to blood, and TCR repertoires in tissue likely differ from TCR repertoires in blood. Based on pairwise subsampling, the degree of clonotype sharing among donors was expected to be affected by sequencing depth. Estimated clonotype richness was generally larger for naive than for memory subsets. Even with the large sequencing depth, rarefaction of the sorted-subset datasets indicated that sequencing was incomplete. Clonotypes shared by all four sorted-subset donors showed higher generation probabilities than non-shared clonotypes. When a few donors were compared, the shared fraction of clonotypes was about 5.4% for naive CD4, more than 3% for naive CD8, about 2.5% for memory CD4, and 0.3% to 0.5% for memory CD8.

This receptor was identified in a man aged 30 to 45 in good health. Sample: naive CD4+ T cells sorted from blood. The cell subset or site tag for this specimen amounts to: CD45RA+ positively selected. The rearrangement combines TRBV18 with TRBJ2-7; the best D guess is TRBD2, with 7 bases matching. The CDR3: CASSPYREGYEQYF. The DNA sequence is as follows: TGTGCCAGCTCACCTTACAGGGAGGGCTACGAGCAGTACTTC.